This T cell receptor (beta chain) was sequenced during a study of blood T cell repertoires in COVID-19. This CDR3 has 16 residues. In germline, CDR1 is SGHTA, CDR2 FQGNSA. Unmatched junction bases numbered 6, after V lost 5 bases and J lost 3 bases. Produced via immunoSEQ multiplex PCR; TCRdb's table is partial and in-frame only. This repertoire shows about 240,000 clones, approximately 90% found once; its top ten account for 6% to 9%. The J gene is TRBJ2-4, the V gene TRBV7-2, with TRBD2 matching 11 bases. This receptor was taken from a man aged 55-75 years who had recovered from COVID-19. The specimen was peripheral blood. The CDR3 DNA reads as TGTGCCAGCAGCGTTAGCGGGGGGGCCGGCAAAAACATTCAGTACTTC. This translates into CASSVSGGAGKNIQYF.